This T cell receptor (beta chain) was identified during a study of T cells in Graves' hyperthyroidism and ophthalmopathy. The V and J ends lost 4 bases and 6 bases, in that order; junction bases with no gene match: 3. Looked up from germline, CDR1 is LGHNA and CDR2 is YNFKEQ. The CDR3 has 12 amino acids. TCR beta CDR3 region amplification was performed from RNA transcripts. The HTBI primer set was used in a first-round RT-PCR of the TCR CDR3. TCRdb re-derived calls from the multiplex PCR reads in MiXCR, one entry per CDR3 protein. The sample has 250,000 to 300,000 distinct CDR3 sequences; roughly an eighth are singletons. Only a few counts were recorded for this clonotype. Newly diagnosed patients aged 18 to 65 had hyperthyroidism of under 2 months' duration. Uncontrolled infection, other autoimmune disease, pregnancy or lactation led to exclusion. Fresh peripheral blood, approximately 9.6 ml, yielded the PBMCs.

The chain uses TRBV4-2 and TRBJ2-7, with 7 nucleotides matching TRBD2. The TCR comes from a woman in her forties with Graves' hyperthyroidism. Input material: blood. The CDR3 sequence: CASSPGGGEQYF. The CDR3 DNA follows: TGTGCCAGCAGCCCCGGCGGGGGCGAGCAGTACTTC.